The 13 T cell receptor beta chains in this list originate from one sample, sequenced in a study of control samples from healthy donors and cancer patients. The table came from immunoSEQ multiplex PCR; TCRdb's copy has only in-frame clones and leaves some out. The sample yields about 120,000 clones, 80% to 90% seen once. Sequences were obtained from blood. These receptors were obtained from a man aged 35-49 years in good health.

This CDR3 reads CSVEDGQHNEQFF. DNA of the CDR3: TGCAGCGTTGAAGACGGTCAGCACAATGAGCAGTTCTTC. The genes are TRBV29-1 and TRBJ2-1; D is unresolved. The CDR3 is 13 amino acids. The V end lost 0 bases, the J end lost 5 bases, and 8 bases lay between the germline ends. From germline, CDR1 is SQVTM and CDR2 ANQGSEA.

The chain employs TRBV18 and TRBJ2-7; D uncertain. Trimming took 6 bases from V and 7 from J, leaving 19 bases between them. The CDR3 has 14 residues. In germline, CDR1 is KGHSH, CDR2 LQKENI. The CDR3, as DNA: TGTGCCAGCTCGTTACAGTTTTCTACTACGGAGCAGTACTTC. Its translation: CASSLQFSTTEQYF.

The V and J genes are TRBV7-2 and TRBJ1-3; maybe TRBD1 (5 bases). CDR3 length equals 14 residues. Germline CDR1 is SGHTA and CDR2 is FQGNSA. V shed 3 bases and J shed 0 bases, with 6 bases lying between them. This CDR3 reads CASSLTVSGNTIYF. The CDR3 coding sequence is TGTGCCAGCAGCTTGACAGTCTCTGGAAACACCATATATTTT.

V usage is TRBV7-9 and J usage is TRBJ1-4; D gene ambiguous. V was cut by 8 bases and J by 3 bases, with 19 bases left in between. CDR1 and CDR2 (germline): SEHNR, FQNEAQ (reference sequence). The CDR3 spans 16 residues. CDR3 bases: TGTGCCAGCCGCGCCGATAACAGATTTTCTAATGAAAAACTGTTTTTT. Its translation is CASRADNRFSNEKLFF.

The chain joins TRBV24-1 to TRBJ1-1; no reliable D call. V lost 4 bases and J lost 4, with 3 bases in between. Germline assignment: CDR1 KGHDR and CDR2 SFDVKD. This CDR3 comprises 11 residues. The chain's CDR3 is CATSEGTEAFF. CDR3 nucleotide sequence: TGTGCCACCAGTGAGGGCACTGAAGCTTTCTTT.

CDR3 DNA: TGTGCCAGCAAATCGGGACAGGGGTTTTATGGCTACACCTTC. It translates to CASKSGQGFYGYTF. This chain links TRBV2 with TRBJ1-2, with TRBD1 matching 10 bases. Looked up from germline, CDR1 is SNHLY and CDR2 is FYNNEI. CDR3 size: 14 residues. With V trimmed by 7 bases and J by 5 bases, 7 bases remained unmatched.

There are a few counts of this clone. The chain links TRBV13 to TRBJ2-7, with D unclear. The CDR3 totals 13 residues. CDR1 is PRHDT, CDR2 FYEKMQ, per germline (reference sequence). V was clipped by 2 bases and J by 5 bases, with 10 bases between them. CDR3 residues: CASSLTSLDEQYF. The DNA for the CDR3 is TGTGCCAGCAGCTTAACGTCCCTCGACGAGCAGTACTTC.

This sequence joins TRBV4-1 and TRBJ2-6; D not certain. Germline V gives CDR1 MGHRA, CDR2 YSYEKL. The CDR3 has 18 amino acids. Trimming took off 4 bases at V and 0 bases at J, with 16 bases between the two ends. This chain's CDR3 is CASSPRRLEFSGANVLTF. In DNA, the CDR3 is TGCGCCAGCAGCCCCCGTAGGCTAGAATTCTCTGGGGCCAACGTCCTGACTTTC.

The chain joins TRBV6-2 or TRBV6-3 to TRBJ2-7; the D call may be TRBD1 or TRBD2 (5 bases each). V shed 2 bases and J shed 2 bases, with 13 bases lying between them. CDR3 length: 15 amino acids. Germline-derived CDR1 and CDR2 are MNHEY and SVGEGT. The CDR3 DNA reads TGTGCCAGCAGTTACGATACCCGGGACCCCTACGAGCAGTACTTC. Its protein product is CASSYDTRDPYEQYF.

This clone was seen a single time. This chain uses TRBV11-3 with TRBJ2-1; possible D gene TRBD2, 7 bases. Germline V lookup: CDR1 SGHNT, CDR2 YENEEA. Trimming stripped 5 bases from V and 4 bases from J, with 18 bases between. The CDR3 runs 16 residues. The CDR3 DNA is TGTGCCAGCAGCCCCCGGGGGGCCAACCCTTACAATGAGCAGTTCTTC. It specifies CASSPRGANPYNEQFF.

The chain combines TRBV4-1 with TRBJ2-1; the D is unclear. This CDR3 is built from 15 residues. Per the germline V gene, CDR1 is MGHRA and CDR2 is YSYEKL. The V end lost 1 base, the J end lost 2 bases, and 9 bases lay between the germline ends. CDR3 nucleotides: TGCGCCAGCAGCCAAGTATTAGGTCCCTACAATGAGCAGTTCTTC. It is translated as CASSQVLGPYNEQFF.

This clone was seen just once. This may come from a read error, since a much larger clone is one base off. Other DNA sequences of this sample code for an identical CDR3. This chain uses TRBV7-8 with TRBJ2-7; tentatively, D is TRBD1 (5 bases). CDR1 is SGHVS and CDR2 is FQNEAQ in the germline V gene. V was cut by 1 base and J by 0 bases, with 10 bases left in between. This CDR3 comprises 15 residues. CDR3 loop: CASSLGQGPSYEQYF. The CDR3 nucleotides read TGTGCCAGCAGCTTAGGGCAGGGCCCCTCCTACGAGCAGTACTTC.

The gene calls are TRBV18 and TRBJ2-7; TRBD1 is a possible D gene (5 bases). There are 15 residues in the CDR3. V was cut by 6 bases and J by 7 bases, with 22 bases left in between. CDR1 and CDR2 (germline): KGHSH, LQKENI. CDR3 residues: CASSLVVPPQGEQYF. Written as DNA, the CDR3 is TGTGCCAGCTCCCTCGTGGTACCTCCCCAGGGAGAGCAGTACTTC. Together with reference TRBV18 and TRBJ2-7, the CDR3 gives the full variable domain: NAGVMQNPRHLVRRRGQEARLRCSPMKGHSHVYWYRQLPEEGLKFMVYLQKENIIDESGMPKERFSAEFPKEGPSILRIQQVVRGDSAAYFCASSLVVPPQGEQYFGPGTRLTVT.